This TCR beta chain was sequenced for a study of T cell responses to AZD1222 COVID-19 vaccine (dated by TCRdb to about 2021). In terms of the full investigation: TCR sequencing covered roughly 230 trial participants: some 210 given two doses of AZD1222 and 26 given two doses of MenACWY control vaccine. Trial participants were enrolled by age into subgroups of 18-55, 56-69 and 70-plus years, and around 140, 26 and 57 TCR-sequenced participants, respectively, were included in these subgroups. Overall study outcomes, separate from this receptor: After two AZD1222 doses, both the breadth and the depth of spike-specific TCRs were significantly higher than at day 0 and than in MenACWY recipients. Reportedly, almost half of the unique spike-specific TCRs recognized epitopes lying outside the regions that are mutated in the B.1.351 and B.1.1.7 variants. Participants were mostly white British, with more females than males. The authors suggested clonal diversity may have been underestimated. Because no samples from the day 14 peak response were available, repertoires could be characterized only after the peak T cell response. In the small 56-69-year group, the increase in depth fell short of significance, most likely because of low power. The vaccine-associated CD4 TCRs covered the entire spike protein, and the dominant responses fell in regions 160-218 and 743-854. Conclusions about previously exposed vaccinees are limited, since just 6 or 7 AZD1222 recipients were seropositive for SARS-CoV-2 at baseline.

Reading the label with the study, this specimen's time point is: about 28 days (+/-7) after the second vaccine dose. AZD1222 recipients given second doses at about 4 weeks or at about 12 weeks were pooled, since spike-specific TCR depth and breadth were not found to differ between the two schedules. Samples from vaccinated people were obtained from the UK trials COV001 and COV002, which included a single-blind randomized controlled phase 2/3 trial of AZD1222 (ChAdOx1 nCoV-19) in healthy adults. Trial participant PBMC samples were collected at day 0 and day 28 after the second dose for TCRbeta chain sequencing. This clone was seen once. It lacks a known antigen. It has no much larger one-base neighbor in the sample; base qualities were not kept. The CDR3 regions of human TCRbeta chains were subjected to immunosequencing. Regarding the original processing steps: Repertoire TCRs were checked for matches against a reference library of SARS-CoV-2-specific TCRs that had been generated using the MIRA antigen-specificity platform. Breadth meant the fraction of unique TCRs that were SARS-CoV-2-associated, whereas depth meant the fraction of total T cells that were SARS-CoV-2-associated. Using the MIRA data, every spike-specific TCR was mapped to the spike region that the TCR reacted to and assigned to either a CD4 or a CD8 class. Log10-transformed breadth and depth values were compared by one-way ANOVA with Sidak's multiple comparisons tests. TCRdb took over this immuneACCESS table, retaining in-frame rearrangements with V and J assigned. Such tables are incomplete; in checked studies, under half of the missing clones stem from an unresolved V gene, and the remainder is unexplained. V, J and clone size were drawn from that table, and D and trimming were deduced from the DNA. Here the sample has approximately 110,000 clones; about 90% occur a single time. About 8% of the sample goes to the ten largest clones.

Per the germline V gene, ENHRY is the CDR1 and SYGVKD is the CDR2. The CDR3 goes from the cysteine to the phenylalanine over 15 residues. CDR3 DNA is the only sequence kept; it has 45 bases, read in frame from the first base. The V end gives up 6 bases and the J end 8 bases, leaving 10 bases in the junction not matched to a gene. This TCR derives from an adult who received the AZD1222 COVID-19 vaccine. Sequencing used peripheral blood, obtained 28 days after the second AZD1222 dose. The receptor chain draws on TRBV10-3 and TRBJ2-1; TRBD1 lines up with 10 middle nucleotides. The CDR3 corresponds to CAIRDMTDRGDEQFF. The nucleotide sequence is TGTGCCATCAGGGATATGACGGACAGGGGGGATGAGCAGTTCTTC.